The rows below give T cell receptor beta chains drawn from one sample of a study of identical twins. TCRdb itself ran the 5' RACE reads through MiXCR, one entry per CDR3 protein. The sample holds roughly 540,000 distinct CDR3 sequences, under 25% seen once. These data also formed part of another study, on T cells expressing NK-cell markers.

Sequenced input: CD4+ T cells sorted from blood. All receptors derive from a woman younger than 30 in good health. Both conserved end residues are part of each CDR3. Fields, in order: D gene, V gene, J gene, clone size, CDR3 DNA, CDR3 protein. The D gene is left open where the match is weak. The size of a clone is reported for some rows only, either as once, few or many, or as a class for expanded clones.

.	TRBV10-3	TRBJ1-1	.	TGTGCCATCAGAAGGGCTACAGGGAACACTGAAGCTTTCTTT	CAIRRATGNTEAFF
TRBD2	TRBV6-5	TRBJ2-3	.	TGTGCCAGCAGTTTCCGACTAGCGGGAGGAATAGATACGCAGTATTTT	CASSFRLAGGIDTQYF
.	TRBV20-1	TRBJ2-4	.	TGCAGTGCATCCAGGCGCAGGGGAAATGACATTCAGTACTTC	CSASRRRGNDIQYF
.	TRBV7-2	TRBJ1-2	few	TGTGCCAGCAGCTATGGGGGGGTGAACTATGGCTACACCTTC	CASSYGGVNYGYTF
TRBD2	TRBV7-3	TRBJ2-3	many	TGTGCCAGCAGCTTAAGGCGGGGGGGAACAGATACGCAGTATTTT	CASSLRRGGTDTQYF
.	TRBV12-3/TRBV12-4	TRBJ1-6	few	TGTGCCAGCACCCAGATCTCGACAAGGGCAAATTCACCCCTCCACTTT	CASTQISTRANSPLHF
.	TRBV29-1	TRBJ2-7	few	TGCAGCGTGGAGCCGGACGTTGGGGACGAGCAGTACTTC	CSVEPDVGDEQYF
.	TRBV6-5	TRBJ2-1	.	TGTGCCAGCAGTTACGGGCGGAGCGAATACAATGAGCAGTTCTTC	CASSYGRSEYNEQFF
.	TRBV7-8	TRBJ1-3	.	TGTGCCAGCAGCTCAGGGCTCTCTGGAAACACCATATATTTT	CASSSGLSGNTIYF
.	TRBV7-2	TRBJ2-6	few	TGTGCCAGCAGCTTACTCCACTCTGGGGCCAACGTCCTGACTTTC	CASSLLHSGANVLTF
.	TRBV5-1	TRBJ2-7	few	TGCGCCAGCAGCTTTGGGGGAGAACCTAAGATCTCCTACGAGCAGTACTTC	CASSFGGEPKISYEQYF
.	TRBV2	TRBJ1-5	.	TGTGCCAGCGCCCCAGGGGGCAATCAGCCCCAGCATTTT	CASAPGGNQPQHF
TRBD1	TRBV6-1	TRBJ2-7	.	TGTGCCAGCAGTCCCCCGCCGGGACAGGGGGCCTCCTACGAGCAGTACTTC	CASSPPPGQGASYEQYF
TRBD2	TRBV7-2	TRBJ2-3	few	TGTGCCAGCAGCTTATCGGGCGGGAGGGCCCAAGATACGCAGTATTTT	CASSLSGGRAQDTQYF
TRBD1	TRBV29-1	TRBJ1-4	few	TGCAGCGTTGAAGATCCCCCGGGACAGGGTACTAATGAAAAACTGTTTTTT	CSVEDPPGQGTNEKLFF
.	TRBV20-1	TRBJ1-5	few	TGCAGTGCCCAGTCGGGCTCTAATCAGCCCCAGCATTTT	CSAQSGSNQPQHF
.	TRBV5-6	TRBJ1-1	.	TGTGCCAGCAGCCGGGGGGGAGTCACTGAAGCTTTCTTT	CASSRGGVTEAFF
.	TRBV25-1	TRBJ1-1	few	TGTGCCAGCAGTGAATATTTGGGTGAAGCTTTCTTT	CASSEYLGEAFF
.	TRBV12-3/TRBV12-4	TRBJ1-5	.	TGTGCCAGCAGTTCCCGACTAGCGGGGGGTTCTGATACGCAGCATTTT	CASSSRLAGGSDTQHF
.	TRBV2	TRBJ1-4	.	TGTGCCAGCAGTGAAAGAGGTTTACCTAATGAAAAACTGTTTTTT	CASSERGLPNEKLFF
TRBD1	TRBV20-1	TRBJ2-7	few	TGCAGTGCCGGGGGGACAGGGGCCTACGAGCAGTACTTC	CSAGGTGAYEQYF
.	TRBV5-1	TRBJ1-2	few	TGCGCCAGCAGCTTGGGAGGCGGTATCTATGGCTACACCTTC	CASSLGGGIYGYTF
TRBD1	TRBV7-8	TRBJ2-3	few	TGTGCCAGCAGCCCACGGACAGGGCTCCCGGGAGATACGCAGTATTTT	CASSPRTGLPGDTQYF
.	TRBV5-1	TRBJ2-1	.	TGCGCCAGCAGCCCACGGACCCCCCCCCCTACAGATGAGCAGTTCTTC	CASSPRTPPPTDEQFF
.	TRBV10-3	TRBJ2-1	few	TGCGCCGTCGGCGGGTACAATGAGCAGTTCTTC	CAVGGYNEQFF
.	TRBV9	TRBJ1-2	.	TGTGCCAGCAGCGTAGGTATCCGGGAATATGGCTACACCTTC	CASSVGIREYGYTF
TRBD1	TRBV20-1	TRBJ2-7	.	TGCAGTGCTAGACCCTGGGGGACACAGGGGTCCTACGAGCAGTACTTC	CSARPWGTQGSYEQYF
.	TRBV5-1	TRBJ2-7	many	TGCGCCAGCAGCTTTATCTTAAGGCCGGCGACCCACGAGCAGTACTTC	CASSFILRPATHEQYF
TRBD2	TRBV20-1	TRBJ2-5	few	TGCAGTGCTGTGACTAGCGTTCATTTGGAGACCCAGTACTTC	CSAVTSVHLETQYF
TRBD1	TRBV6-1	TRBJ1-2	few	TGTGCCAGCAGTAGGGGAACAGGGGAAGCTGGCTACACCTTC	CASSRGTGEAGYTF
TRBD2	TRBV2	TRBJ2-1	.	TGTGCCAGCAGTGGAACGGGGGGGGCCTACAATGAGCAGTTCTTC	CASSGTGGAYNEQFF
.	TRBV4-2	TRBJ2-2	few	TGTGCCAGCAGCCAAGTAGCAGCGACCGGGGAGCTGTTTTTT	CASSQVAATGELFF
.	TRBV14	TRBJ2-5	.	TGTGCCAGCAGCCAAGATTTGGGCAGTCACCAAGAGACCCAGTACTTC	CASSQDLGSHQETQYF
.	TRBV14	TRBJ2-5	.	TGTGCCAGCAGCCAAAACCATGAGACCCAGTACTTC	CASSQNHETQYF
.	TRBV7-2	TRBJ2-5	many	TGTGCCAGCAGCCCCGCCCAAGAGACCCAGTACTTC	CASSPAQETQYF
.	TRBV7-2	TRBJ1-2	.	TGTGCCAGCAGCCCCACCGGGGAATTCTATGGCTACACCTTC	CASSPTGEFYGYTF
TRBD1	TRBV7-9	TRBJ1-6	.	TGTGCCAGCAGCTCCGGAGACAGGGCGGCACCCCTCCACTTT	CASSSGDRAAPLHF
TRBD1	TRBV2	TRBJ2-5	few	TGTGCCAGTGCCCCGGGGACAGGAGAGACCCAGTACTTC	CASAPGTGETQYF
.	TRBV20-1	TRBJ1-6	few	TGCAGTGCTAGAGGTTGGGCCATGGGGGGAGAATCACCCCTCCACTTT	CSARGWAMGGESPLHF
.	TRBV25-1	TRBJ2-2	few	TGTGCCAGCAGTGAAAGATCCCTAGGGACCGGGGAGCTGTTTTTT	CASSERSLGTGELFF
.	TRBV6-6	TRBJ1-3	few	TGTGCCAGCAGCCTAAGAAACACCATATATTTT	CASSLRNTIYF
.	TRBV18	TRBJ1-1	.	TGTGCCAGCTCACCCTTCTTTAACACTGAAGCTTTCTTT	CASSPFFNTEAFF
.	TRBV7-3	TRBJ1-1	.	TGTGCCAGCAGCCCCCGCAACGGAGGGATCACTGAAGCTTTCTTT	CASSPRNGGITEAFF
TRBD2	TRBV5-1	TRBJ2-2	.	TGCGCCAGCCGTAAGCGGGGGCCGAACACCGGGGAGCTGTTTTTT	CASRKRGPNTGELFF
.	TRBV11-2	TRBJ1-1	few	TGTGCCAGCAGCTTAAAGGGGACTGAAGCTTTCTTT	CASSLKGTEAFF
.	TRBV18	TRBJ2-1	many	TGTGCCAGCACACCATCTGGGGGTTACAATGAGCAGTTCTTC	CASTPSGGYNEQFF
.	TRBV20-1	TRBJ2-5	few	TGCAGTGCTAGCGGACAGTTCCAAGAGACCCAGTACTTC	CSASGQFQETQYF
.	TRBV6-2/TRBV6-3	TRBJ1-1	.	TGTGCCAGCAGCCGACCGACACGGGGGAACACTGAAGCTTTCTTT	CASSRPTRGNTEAFF
.	TRBV10-3	TRBJ2-7	few	TGTGCCATCAGTGAGTCTACCGGGAAATCCTACGAGCAGTACTTC	CAISESTGKSYEQYF
TRBD1	TRBV15	TRBJ2-4	few	TGTGCCACCAGCAGAGTCCGACAGGGACGGTACGACATTCAGTACTTC	CATSRVRQGRYDIQYF
.	TRBV20-1	TRBJ2-2	once	TGCAGTGCTAGGAGCAGGGTGTACACCGGGGAGCTGTTTTTT	CSARSRVYTGELFF
.	TRBV5-1	TRBJ1-1	.	TGCGCCAGCAGCTTGGGGGCAGCCTTGAACACTGAAGCTTTCTTT	CASSLGAALNTEAFF
.	TRBV6-5	TRBJ2-7	few	TGTGCCAGCAGTTCTGTGCGGGTTTCCTACGAGCAGTACTTC	CASSSVRVSYEQYF